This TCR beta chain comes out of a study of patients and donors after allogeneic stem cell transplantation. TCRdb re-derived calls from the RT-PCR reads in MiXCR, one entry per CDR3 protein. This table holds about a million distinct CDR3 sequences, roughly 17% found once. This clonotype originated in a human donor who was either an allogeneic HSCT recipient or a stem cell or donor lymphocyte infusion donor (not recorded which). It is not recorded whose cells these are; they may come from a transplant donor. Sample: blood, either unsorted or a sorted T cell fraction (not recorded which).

CDR3 residues: CSAGAPGFNEKLFF. In DNA form, the CDR3 reads TGCAGTGCTGGGGCCCCGGGATTTAATGAAAAACTGTTTTTT. The chain is built from TRBV20-1 and TRBJ1-4, with D possibly TRBD1 on 5 matching bases. The CDR3 is made up of 14 amino acids. Looked up from germline, CDR1 is DFQATT and CDR2 is SNEGSKA (reference sequence). Deletions cut 5 bases from V and 4 bases from J, with 14 bases between.